This T cell receptor (beta chain) was identified during a study of blood T cell repertoires in COVID-19. Study-level information: COVID-19 samples from acute and convalescent phases originated in the United States, Italy and Spain. PBMCs, B-cell-depleted T cells, or T cells were the source of the cDNA or gDNA that made up the material.

Sequencing used immunoSEQ multiplex PCR; TCRdb keeps in-frame clones, though not all of them. The top ten hold roughly an eighth of the sample, which has some 250,000 clones, approximately 85% seen once. Germline CDR1 is MDHEN and CDR2 is SYDVKM. V lost 4 bases and J lost 0, with 9 bases in between. The CDR3 contains 14 residues. The genes are TRBV28 and TRBJ2-5; possible D gene TRBD1, 5 bases. The TCR originated in a woman aged 60-75 years with active or convalescent COVID-19. The sequenced sample consisted of peripheral blood. The CDR3 protein is CASSSTVYQETQYF. The CDR3 DNA sequence: TGTGCCAGCAGTTCGACAGTTTACCAAGAGACCCAGTACTTC.